This T cell receptor (beta chain) was recorded in a study of siplizumab effects on memory and regulatory T cells. Sequencing used immunoSEQ multiplex PCR; TCRdb keeps in-frame clones, though not all of them. This table holds fewer than 70,000 clones, around 90% found once. J lost 4 bases, V lost 4 bases, and 8 bases had no gene match. The CDR3 totals 14 residues. In germline, CDR1 is SGHNT, CDR2 YYREEE (reference sequence). The chain recombines TRBV5-4 with TRBJ2-7; 7 bases fit TRBD2. The receptor's source is a human donor in good health. The sample comprised Tregs sorted from blood. The CDR3 reads CASSRDGRGYEQYF. In DNA, the CDR3 is TGTGCCAGCAGCCGCGATGGGAGGGGATACGAGCAGTACTTC.